The 25 T cell receptor beta chains in this list originate from one sample, sequenced in a study of cytomegalovirus exposure and HLA in healthy donors. The PCR ran on 60 Vbeta and 13 Jbeta primers. TCRdb's table, derived via immunoSEQ multiplex PCR, lists solely in-frame clones and lacks some. The sample includes more than 85,000 clones, about 80% seen only once; the top ten take about an eighth. Specimen: PBMCs. These receptors were taken from a young man in good health and CMV-seropositive.

CDR3 protein: CASRRGQSENEQYF. The CDR3 nucleotides read TGTGCCAGCAGGAGGGGACAGTCGGAAAACGAGCAGTACTTC. The V gene is TRBV6-1, the J gene TRBJ2-7, with TRBD1 identical over 7 bases. Germline V gene sequence: CDR1 MNHNS, CDR2 SASEGT. The CDR3 is made up of 14 amino acids. Trimming at V came to 6 bases and at J to 5 bases, leaving 10 bases not matched to a gene.

The chain has TRBV11-1 and TRBJ2-3, with 10 bases aligning to TRBD2. Germline CDR1 SGHAT, CDR2 FQDESV (reference sequence). V lost 7 bases, J lost 1 base, and 11 bases stayed unmatched. The CDR3 covers 17 residues. The CDR3 DNA follows: TGTGCCAGCATAAAGAAAGGGAGCGGGGGGGGCACAGATACGCAGTATTTT. It translates to CASIKKGSGGGTDTQYF.

This chain joins TRBV7-6 and TRBJ1-1, with D possibly TRBD1 on 6 matching bases. The CDR3 has 16 amino acids. V dropped 0 bases and J dropped 4 bases, with 15 bases sitting between them. Germline loops: CDR1 SGHVS, CDR2 FNYEAQ. The CDR3 loop reads CASSLAVGGLGTEAFF. For the CDR3, the DNA is TGTGCCAGCAGCTTAGCGGTCGGGGGGCTGGGCACTGAAGCTTTCTTT.

This chain joins TRBV7-9 and TRBJ1-6; maybe TRBD1 (6 bases). Between the trimmed V and J ends, which lost 1 base and 2 bases, there was a span of 12 bases. There are 17 residues in the CDR3. Per the germline V gene, CDR1 is SEHNR and CDR2 is FQNEAQ (reference sequence). CDR3 in DNA: TGTGCCAGCAGCTTAGAGGCCTCAGGGGCCTATAATTCACCCCTCCACTTT. Translating it yields CASSLEASGAYNSPLHF.

The chain employs TRBV14 and TRBJ2-1, with TRBD2 matching 12 bases. From germline, CDR1 is SGHDN and CDR2 FVKESK. This CDR3 spans 14 amino acids. Trimming removed 6 bases from V and 7 bases from J; junction bases left unmatched: 4. The CDR3 DNA sequence: TGTGCCAGCAGGCTAGCGGGGGGGCCGAATGAGCAGTTCTTC. Amino acid sequence: CASRLAGGPNEQFF.

The V call is TRBV19, the J call TRBJ1-2, with 8 bases lining up with TRBD1. The CDR3 has 13 amino acids. The germline V gene encodes CDR1 LNHDA and CDR2 SQIVND (reference sequence). The V and J ends lost 6 bases and 6 bases, in that order; junction bases with no gene match: 6. The CDR3: CASSGQGSHGYTF. The CDR3 DNA sequence: TGTGCCAGTAGCGGACAGGGTTCCCATGGCTACACCTTC.

The sample holds one count of this clone. This chain connects TRBV19 to TRBJ2-5; D is possibly TRBD1 (5 bases). TRBJ2-7 matches the DNA end more closely, so the J call is doubtful. The germline gives CDR1 LNHDA, CDR2 SQIVND (reference sequence). The CDR3 consists of 14 residues. The CDR3: CASSPTGRSYEQYF. The CDR3 DNA follows: TGTGCCAGTAGTCCCACAGGACGATCCTACGAGCAGTACTTC.

The chain has TRBV4-1 and TRBJ2-2; perhaps TRBD1 as D (6 bases). Germline V lookup: CDR1 MGHRA, CDR2 YSYEKL. V lost 0 bases and J lost 6, with 14 bases in between. The CDR3 contains 16 residues. The CDR3 protein is CASSQDFRGSAGELFF. CDR3 nucleotides: TGCGCCAGCAGCCAAGACTTTAGGGGGTCCGCCGGGGAGCTGTTTTTT.

This clone was seen a few times. The chain combines TRBV19 with TRBJ2-5; D possibly corresponds to TRBD2 (7 bases). The CDR3 contains 14 residues. V lost 7 bases, J lost 5 bases, and 17 bases lay in between. Germline CDR1 LNHDA, CDR2 SQIVND (reference sequence). In nucleotides, the CDR3 is TGTGCCAGTACCTCTAACGGGGGGCCTGAGACCCAGTACTTC. This gives the protein CASTSNGGPETQYF.

This chain joins TRBV7-6 and TRBJ2-3, with D possibly TRBD1 on 6 matching bases. Deletions cut 3 bases from V and 6 bases from J, with 16 bases between. Germline CDR1 is SGHVS and CDR2 is FNYEAQ. The CDR3 is made up of 15 amino acids. The DNA for the CDR3 is TGTGCCAGCAGCTTGGTCTTGGGGGCAGGGGATACGCAGTATTTT. Protein: CASSLVLGAGDTQYF.

V usage is TRBV7-9 and J usage is TRBJ1-1, with TRBD1 as a possible D gene (6 bases). This CDR3 comprises 16 residues. Trimming removed 3 bases from V and 4 bases from J, with 18 bases in between. CDR1 and CDR2 (germline): SEHNR, FQNEAQ (reference sequence). The DNA of the CDR3 is TGTGCCAGCAGCTTCCGGGACACAACTCACCCCACTGAAGCTTTCTTT. Protein: CASSFRDTTHPTEAFF.

CDR3 loop: CASSPLAGAYGYTF. The CDR3 nucleotides are TGTGCCAGCAGTCCCCTGGCAGGGGCCTATGGCTACACCTTC. The chain recombines TRBV27 with TRBJ1-2; D perhaps matches TRBD1 (6 bases). The CDR3 extends over 14 amino acids. Between the trimmed V and J ends, which lost 5 bases and 4 bases, there was a span of 14 bases. Germline V gene data show CDR1 as MNHEY and CDR2 as SMNVEV (reference sequence).

This clone was seen a few times. The chain carries TRBV7-8 and TRBJ1-5; weak D call: TRBD1 (6 bases). Looked up from germline, CDR1 is SGHVS and CDR2 is FQNEAQ. The length of the CDR3 is 15 residues. The V gene lost 1 base and the J gene lost 5 bases, with 12 bases spanning the gap. In DNA form, the CDR3 reads TGTGCCAGCAGCTTAGAAACAGGGTATTATCAGCCCCAGCATTTT. Translated: CASSLETGYYQPQHF. The full variable domain, its missing parts supplied by reference TRBV7-8 and TRBJ1-5, is GAGVSQSPRYKVAKRGQDVALRCDPISGHVSLFWYQQALGQGPEFLTYFQNEAQLDKSGLPSDRFFAERPEGSVSTLKIQRTQQEDSAVYLCASSLETGYYQPQHFGDGTRLSIL.

This clone was seen a few times. Germline is not matched at one junction end, which may reflect a read error. The chain couples TRBV7-9 to TRBJ1-2; 7 bases map to TRBD1. This CDR3 is built from 17 residues. Germline V lookup: CDR1 SEHNR, CDR2 FQNEAQ (reference sequence). The CDR3 sequence is CSSSQSRDSAGGYGYTF. The CDR3 nucleotides read TGTTCCAGCAGCCAGTCCCGGGACAGTGCGGGAGGGTATGGCTACACCTTC. Full variable domain (rest looked up from reference TRBV7-9 and TRBJ1-2): DTGVSQNPRHKITKRGQNVTFRCDPISEHNRLYWYRQTLGQGPEFLTYFQNEAQLEKSRLLSDRFSAERPKGSFSTLEIQRTEQGDSAMYLCSSSQSRDSAGGYGYTFGSGTRLTVV.

This clone was found a few times. This chain uses TRBV11-2 with TRBJ1-2; TRBD1 might be the D (5 bases). Germline V gene data show CDR1 as SGHAT and CDR2 as FQNNGV. V shed 5 bases and J shed 0 bases, with 25 bases lying between them. The CDR3 loop spans 19 amino acids. The CDR3 spells CASSQFGAGWGGPNYGYTF. The CDR3 DNA reads TGTGCCAGCAGCCAATTCGGGGCCGGGTGGGGGGGACCTAACTATGGCTACACCTTC.

The rearrangement links TRBV19 to TRBJ2-2; D gene ambiguous. The CDR3 runs 12 residues. CDR1 is LNHDA and CDR2 is SQIVND in the germline V gene (reference sequence). V was pared by 10 bases and J by 2 bases, with 8 bases between. The CDR3 DNA reads as TGTGCCATTTCAACTAACACCGGGGAGCTGTTTTTT. Translating gives CAISTNTGELFF.

The chain couples TRBV7-2 to TRBJ1-5; no firm D call. The germline V gene encodes CDR1 SGHTA and CDR2 FQGNSA. Trimming took 6 bases from V and 3 from J, leaving 9 bases between them. CDR3 length: 13 residues. CDR3 protein: CASRPEANQPQHF. In DNA, the CDR3 is TGTGCCAGCAGACCAGAGGCCAATCAGCCCCAGCATTTT.

V gene TRBV18 combines with J gene TRBJ2-7, with 8 nucleotides matching TRBD1. This CDR3 spans 15 amino acids. Germline CDR1 and CDR2: KGHSH and LQKENI. The V segment lost 2 bases and the J segment 2 bases; nucleotides outside the gene matches: 5. In nucleotides, the CDR3 is TGTGCCAGCTCACCAGGGCAGGGGGCGGCCTACGAGCAGTACTTC. Translated, it gives CASSPGQGAAYEQYF.

This chain links TRBV6-5 with TRBJ1-1, with TRBD1 as a possible D gene (6 bases). Germline V gene lookup returns CDR1 MNHEY and CDR2 SVGAGI. CDR3 length: 13 amino acids. Deletions cut 7 bases from V and 8 bases from J, with 17 bases between. The CDR3 DNA reads TGTGCCAGCACCTCGACGGGGGGCCGAGAAGCTTTCTTT. Protein: CASTSTGGREAFF.

The chain links TRBV19 to TRBJ2-3, with 9 bases matching TRBD2. CDR3 size: 15 residues. CDR1 LNHDA and CDR2 SQIVND come from the germline V gene (reference sequence). V gave up 3 bases and J gave up 4 bases; unmatched junction bases: 5. The CDR3 coding sequence is TGTGCCAGTAGTATTTCCGCGGGGGGGTCAGATACGCAGTATTTT. This codes for CASSISAGGSDTQYF. The full variable domain, its missing parts supplied by reference TRBV19 and TRBJ2-3, is DGGITQSPKYLFRKEGQNVTLSCEQNLNHDAMYWYRQDPGQGLRLIYYSQIVNDFQKGDIAEGYSVSREKKESFPLTVTSAQKNPTAFYLCASSISAGGSDTQYFGPGTRLTVL.

Notes on this clone: Germline is not matched at one junction end, which may reflect a read error. The chain combines TRBV7-4 with TRBJ1-6; 11 nucleotides line up with TRBD1. This CDR3 has 14 amino acids. From germline, CDR1 is SGHVT and CDR2 SQSDAQ. DNA for the CDR3: TGTGCCAGCAGCTTAAAAGCCCAGGGACAGGGGGGAGTTTTT. Translation: CASSLKAQGQGGVF. The entire variable domain, with the rest obtained from reference TRBV7-4 and TRBJ1-6, is as follows: GAGVSQSPRYKVAKRGRDVALRCDSISGHVTLYWYRQTLGQGSEVLTYSQSDAQRDKSGRPSGRFSAERPERSVSTLKIQRTEQGDSAVYLCASSLKAQGQGGVFGNGTRLTVT.

The chain carries TRBV28 and TRBJ2-1; D perhaps matches TRBD2 (6 bases). V lost 3 bases, J lost 7 bases, and 13 bases lay in between. The CDR3 is made up of 14 amino acids. Germline loops: CDR1 MDHEN, CDR2 SYDVKM. For the CDR3, the DNA is TGTGCCAGCAGTTTCGGGGGTGGAGGGAATGAGCAGTTCTTC. Its translation: CASSFGGGGNEQFF.

V and J are TRBV11-2 and TRBJ2-3; 11 bases match TRBD2. Trimming at V came to 6 bases and at J to 4 bases, leaving 12 bases not matched to a gene. CDR3 size: 17 residues. CDR1 and CDR2 from the germline V gene are SGHAT and FQNNGV. The CDR3 DNA follows: TGTGCCAGCAGGGGGGCTAGCGGGGGGACGACCTCAGATACGCAGTATTTT. This translates into CASRGASGGTTSDTQYF.

The chain is built from TRBV9 and TRBJ2-5; TRBD1 agrees at 8 bases. The CDR3 is 13 amino acids. V shed 4 bases and J 7 bases; nucleotides not matched to a gene: 6. Germline loops: CDR1 SGDLS, CDR2 YYNGEE. CDR3 bases: TGTGCCAGCAGCTCGGACAGGGACAGGACCCAGTACTTC. It translates to CASSSDRDRTQYF.

The chain joins TRBV5-4 to TRBJ2-5; 8 positions match TRBD1. V was pared by 3 bases and J by 3 bases, with 4 bases of the junction left unmatched. The CDR3 is 14 amino acids. Per germline, CDR1 SGHNT and CDR2 YYREEE (reference sequence). Here the CDR3 DNA reads TGTGCCAGCAGCTCGCTGACAGGGGAAGAGACCCAGTACTTC. Residues: CASSSLTGEETQYF.